One and the same sample provided the 25 T cell receptor beta chains below, sequenced in a study of blood T cell repertoires in COVID-19. Clones were read by immunoSEQ multiplex PCR, and TCRdb kept only the in-frame ones, dropping some. Of 65,000 to 90,000 clones in the sample, roughly 85% were seen once. Specimen: peripheral blood. The source is a man aged 25 to 45 with acute or convalescent COVID-19.

The CDR3 is CASSYLSGRAREQFF. The CDR3 nucleotides are TGTGCCAGCAGTTACCTTAGCGGGAGGGCCCGTGAGCAGTTCTTC. This chain uses TRBV6-5 with TRBJ2-1; 11 bases line up with TRBD2. Germline lookup yields CDR1 MNHEY and CDR2 SVGAGI. The CDR3 covers 15 residues. The J segment lost 9 bases and the V segment lost 2 bases, leaving 6 bases of the junction unmatched.

This chain links TRBV7-2 with TRBJ2-5; a weak D match, TRBD2 (6 bases). The CDR3 has 17 residues. From germline, CDR1 is SGHTA and CDR2 FQGNSA. V shed 4 bases and J shed 7 bases, with 25 bases lying between them. CDR3 bases: TGTGCCAGCAGCTCCAGGGACTCCCTTTCCCTTCAACGGACCCAGTACTTC. Translation: CASSSRDSLSLQRTQYF. The full variable domain, rest sourced from reference TRBV7-2 and TRBJ2-5, is GAGVSQSPSNKVTEKGKDVELRCDPISGHTALYWYRQSLGQGLEFLIYFQGNSAPDKSGLPSDRFSAERTGGSVSTLTIQRTQQEDSAVYLCASSSRDSLSLQRTQYFGPGTRLLVL.

The genes are TRBV5-6 and TRBJ2-7, with D perhaps TRBD2 (5 bases). Germline CDR1 reads SGHDT; CDR2 reads YYEEEE. The V end was cut by 2 bases, the J end by 1 base, with 13 bases between. This CDR3 has 15 amino acids. CDR3 sequence (DNA): TGTGCCAGCAGCTTAGGGTCGGGGTATTCCTACGAGCAGTACTTC. Amino acids: CASSLGSGYSYEQYF.

The chain uses TRBV28 and TRBJ1-2; 7 nucleotides agree with TRBD1. The CDR3 consists of 13 residues. V shed 3 bases, J shed 4 bases, and the junction held 2 bases outside the gene matches. CDR1 and CDR2 (germline): MDHEN, SYDVKM. The CDR3, as DNA: TGTGCCAGCAGTTTCAGGGGGTTCTATGGCTACACCTTC. It specifies CASSFRGFYGYTF.

V and J are TRBV5-1 and TRBJ1-3; the match to TRBD1 covers 7 bases. CDR3 size: 14 residues. Per germline, CDR1 SGHRS and CDR2 YFSETQ. With V trimmed by 4 bases and J by 4 bases, 5 bases remained unmatched. CDR3 amino acids: CASSLGTDGNTIYF. The DNA for the CDR3 is TGCGCCAGCAGCCTTGGGACAGACGGAAACACCATATATTTT.

This sequence joins TRBV28 and TRBJ1-4, with a weak D call TRBD1 (6 bases). Germline V gene sequence: CDR1 MDHEN, CDR2 SYDVKM. CDR3 length: 16 residues. V dropped 5 bases and J dropped 7 bases, with 20 bases sitting between them. CDR3 sequence reads: CASSTEQQGRGEKLFF. CDR3 bases: TGTGCCAGCAGTACCGAACAACAGGGAAGGGGTGAAAAACTGTTTTTT.

The rearrangement joins TRBV27 to TRBJ2-3; TRBD2 might be the D (5 bases). Per germline, CDR1 MNHEY and CDR2 SMNVEV (reference sequence). V shed 0 bases and J shed 1 base, with 26 bases lying between them. The CDR3 has 21 residues. The CDR3 spells CASSLSMKGLVLRAGTDTQYF. In nucleotides, the CDR3 is TGTGCCAGCAGTTTATCAATGAAGGGCCTGGTTTTGAGGGCTGGCACAGATACGCAGTATTTT.

The genes are TRBV28 and TRBJ1-3, with 9 bases identical to TRBD1. CDR3 length: 16 amino acids. Germline V gene sequence: CDR1 MDHEN, CDR2 SYDVKM. The trim removed 4 bases at V and 4 bases at J, leaving 8 bases unmatched. The CDR3 DNA sequence: TGTGCCAGCAGTTCCCCCGGGACAGGGCACGGAAACACCATATATTTT. Residues: CASSSPGTGHGNTIYF.

The count of this clone is one. This chain links TRBV10-3 with TRBJ1-1; D gene unclear. Trimming removed 2 bases at V and 0 bases at J, with 13 bases between. The CDR3 totals 16 residues. Germline CDR1 is ENHRY and CDR2 is SYGVKD. The CDR3 reads CAISEDEVGLNTEAFF. The CDR3 bases are TGTGCCATCAGTGAGGACGAGGTCGGATTGAACACTGAAGCTTTCTTT.

The chain recombines TRBV7-2 with TRBJ2-7, with TRBD2 identical over 8 bases. CDR1 is SGHTA and CDR2 is FQGNSA in the germline V gene. The CDR3 consists of 18 residues. J lost 5 bases, V lost 0 bases, and 15 bases had no gene match. CDR3 sequence: CASSLALGSSGSAHEQYF. The CDR3 DNA follows: TGTGCCAGCAGCTTAGCGCTTGGGTCCAGCGGGAGTGCCCACGAGCAGTACTTC.

J is TRBJ2-3 and V is TRBV7-9, with TRBD2 matching over 9 bases. Trimming removed 7 bases from V and 7 bases from J; junction bases left unmatched: 12. The V gene's germline CDR1 is SEHNR and CDR2 FQNEAQ (reference sequence). The CDR3 totals 15 residues. CDR3 sequence reads: CASNTLAGSWYTQYF. DNA of the CDR3: TGTGCCAGCAACACTCTAGCGGGATCCTGGTATACGCAGTATTTT.

The chain links TRBV29-1 to TRBJ2-1; TRBD1 might be the D (8 bases). The CDR3 spans 12 residues. The V end lost 6 bases, the J end lost 6 bases, and 12 bases lay between the germline ends. Per germline, CDR1 SQVTM and CDR2 ANQGSEA. The CDR3 is CSVYRGGNEQFF. The CDR3, as DNA: TGCAGCGTGTACAGGGGGGGCAATGAGCAGTTCTTC.

The rearrangement uses TRBV28 and TRBJ1-1; maybe TRBD1 (6 bases). The V and J ends lost 11 bases and 7 bases respectively, with 23 bases between them. CDR3 length equals 14 residues. CDR1 is MDHEN and CDR2 is SYDVKM in the germline V gene. DNA of the CDR3: TGTGCCGGACATTCGGGACAACATTCGGGTGAAGCTTTCTTT. It yields the protein CAGHSGQHSGEAFF. The entire variable domain, with the rest obtained from reference TRBV28 and TRBJ1-1, is as follows: DVKVTQSSRYLVKRTGEKVFLECVQDMDHENMFWYRQDPGLGLRLIYFSYDVKMKEKGDIPEGYSVSREKKERFSLILESASTNQTSMYLCAGHSGQHSGEAFFGQGTRLTVV.

The J gene is TRBJ2-7, the V gene TRBV30; 10 bases align to TRBD1. The CDR3 has 14 residues. V shed 4 bases and J 5 bases; nucleotides not matched to a gene: 8. Germline assignment: CDR1 GTSNPN and CDR2 SVGIG (reference sequence). The CDR3 DNA follows: TGTGCCTGGAACTCCGGGACAGGGGTCGACGAGCAGTACTTC. It specifies CAWNSGTGVDEQYF. The variable domain in full, completed from reference TRBV30 and TRBJ2-7, reads SQTIHQWPATLVQPVGSPLSLECTVEGTSNPNLYWYRQAAGRGLQLLFYSVGIGQISSEVPQNLSASRPQDRQFILSSKKLLLSDSGFYLCAWNSGTGVDEQYFGPGTRLTVT.

The V call is TRBV18, the J call TRBJ2-1; TRBD1 aligns across 8 bases. V lost 2 bases to trimming and J lost 6 bases; unmatched junction nucleotides: 6. This CDR3 has 15 amino acids. Looked up from germline, CDR1 is KGHSH and CDR2 is LQKENI. CDR3 protein: CASSPRQGAGNEQFF. The CDR3 DNA reads TGTGCCAGCTCACCAAGGCAGGGGGCTGGCAATGAGCAGTTCTTC.

The chain has TRBV30 and TRBJ2-7, with 12 bases that match TRBD2. The CDR3 has 13 amino acids. V was clipped by 2 bases and J by 6 bases; unmatched bases: 2. Germline CDR1 and CDR2: GTSNPN and SVGIG (reference sequence). CDR3 region: CAWSRLAGAEQYF. As DNA, the CDR3 is TGTGCCTGGAGTAGACTAGCGGGAGCCGAGCAGTACTTC.

This clone showed up just once. The chain uses TRBV29-1 and TRBJ1-2, with TRBD1 matching over 12 bases. This CDR3 has 17 residues. Germline CDR1 and CDR2: SQVTM and ANQGSEA. V lost 5 bases, J lost 3 bases, and 13 bases stayed unmatched. DNA for the CDR3: TGCAGCGTTCTGACGTGGGACAGGGGGCCCCCTTACTATGGCTACACCTTC. Translation gives CSVLTWDRGPPYYGYTF.

The rearrangement links TRBV6-5 to TRBJ2-7, with TRBD1 matching 8 bases. With V trimmed by 0 bases and J by 3 bases, 7 bases remained unmatched. Germline V lookup: CDR1 MNHEY, CDR2 SVGAGI. This CDR3 region has 16 residues. CDR3 nucleotides: TGTGCCAGCAGTTACTCGGGGCAGGGGGCGGGCTACGAGCAGTACTTC. It encodes CASSYSGQGAGYEQYF.

V gene TRBV25-1 combines with J gene TRBJ2-1; 7 bases line up with TRBD2. The germline V gene has CDR1 MGHDK and CDR2 SYGVNS. This CDR3 comprises 16 residues. J gave up 8 bases and V 0 bases, and 10 bases lay outside the gene matches. The CDR3 sequence is CASSEYWGGSKDEQFF. CDR3 nucleotide sequence: TGTGCCAGCAGTGAATATTGGGGCGGGAGTAAGGATGAGCAGTTCTTC.

The chain joins TRBV10-2 to TRBJ1-2, with a weak D call TRBD1 (6 bases). V shed 2 bases and J shed 4 bases, with 14 bases lying between them. Looked up from germline, CDR1 is WSHSY and CDR2 is SAAADI. CDR3 length: 15 amino acids. CDR3 bases: TGCGCCAGCAGTGAGGGGGGCGGCGCGCGCTATGGCTACACCTTC. This sequence encodes CASSEGGGARYGYTF.

The chain employs TRBV5-1 and TRBJ1-1; 8 nucleotides align to TRBD1. Germline V CDR1 and CDR2: SGHRS, YFSETQ. Trimming cost V 4 bases and J 2 bases; bases outside gene matches: 7. This CDR3 comprises 15 residues. CDR3 DNA: TGCGCCAGCAGCGGGGGGGACAGGATTAACACTGAAGCTTTCTTT. Translating gives CASSGGDRINTEAFF.

J is TRBJ2-7 and V is TRBV5-6; TRBD1 agrees at 8 bases. V was pared by 6 bases and J by 2 bases, with 4 bases of the junction left unmatched. The CDR3 consists of 13 residues. The germline CDR1 and CDR2 sequences are SGHDT and YYEEEE. CDR3 amino acids: CASTYRGTYEQYF. The CDR3 bases are TGTGCCAGCACATACAGGGGGACCTACGAGCAGTACTTC.

The chain uses TRBV11-2 and TRBJ2-7, with D maybe TRBD2 (6 bases). Trimming shortened V by 8 bases and J by 9 bases, and 14 bases separated the two germline ends. Germline lookup yields CDR1 SGHAT and CDR2 FQNNGV. The CDR3 covers 11 residues. As DNA, the CDR3 is TGTGCCAGCTCCCTCAAGCGGGTGCAGTACTTC. This gives the protein CASSLKRVQYF.

This clone came up once. The chain has TRBV18 and TRBJ2-1; TRBD2 aligns across 11 bases. The CDR3 length is 15 residues. V gave up 3 bases and J gave up 6 bases; unmatched junction bases: 4. Germline V gene lookup returns CDR1 KGHSH and CDR2 LQKENI. The CDR3 coding sequence is TGTGCCAGCTCACCTATAGCGGGAGGGCCCAATGAGCAGTTCTTC. It yields the protein CASSPIAGGPNEQFF.

J is TRBJ2-7 and V is TRBV10-1, with TRBD2 as a possible D gene (6 bases). The germline CDR1 and CDR2 sequences are WNHNN and SYGVQD (reference sequence). The CDR3 is made up of 13 amino acids. Trimming cost V 5 bases and J 0 bases, with 8 bases left between them. The CDR3 region is CASSPGLSYEQYF. The CDR3 DNA sequence: TGCGCCAGCAGTCCGGGACTCTCCTACGAGCAGTACTTC.